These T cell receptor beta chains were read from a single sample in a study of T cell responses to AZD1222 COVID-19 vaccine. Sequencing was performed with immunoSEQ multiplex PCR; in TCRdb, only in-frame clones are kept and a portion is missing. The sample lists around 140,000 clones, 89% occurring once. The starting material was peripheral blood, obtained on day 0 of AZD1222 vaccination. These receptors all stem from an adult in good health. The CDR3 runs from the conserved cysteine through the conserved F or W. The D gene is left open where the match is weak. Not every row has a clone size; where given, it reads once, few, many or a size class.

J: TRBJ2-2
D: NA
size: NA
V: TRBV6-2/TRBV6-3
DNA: TGTGCCAGCAGTTATGGCAATCCGAACACCGGGGAGCTGTTTTTT
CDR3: CASSYGNPNTGELFF

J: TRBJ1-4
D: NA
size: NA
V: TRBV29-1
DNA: TGCAGCGTTGTGCCAGGGTTGGGTGAAAAACTGTTTTTT
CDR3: CSVVPGLGEKLFF

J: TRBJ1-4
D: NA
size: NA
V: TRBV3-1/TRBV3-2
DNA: TGTGCCAGCAGCCGAGAGGCCCCTACGGTTAATGAAAAACTGTTTTTT
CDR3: CASSREAPTVNEKLFF

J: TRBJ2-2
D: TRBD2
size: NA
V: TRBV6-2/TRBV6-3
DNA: TGTGCCAGCAGTTACCCGGAGCGGGAGAGCACCGGGGAGCTGTTTTTT
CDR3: CASSYPERESTGELFF

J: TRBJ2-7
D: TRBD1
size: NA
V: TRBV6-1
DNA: TGTGCCAGCAGTGATATTTGGATAGGGGGCAACTACGAGCAGTACTTC
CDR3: CASSDIWIGGNYEQYF

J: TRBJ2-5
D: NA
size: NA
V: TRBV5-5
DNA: TGTGCCAGCAGCTTGGGGGGACCACTGCAAGAGACCCAGTACTTC
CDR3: CASSLGGPLQETQYF

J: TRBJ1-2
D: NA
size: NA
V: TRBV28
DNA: TGTGCCAGCAGTTTACCCCCACAGCAGGTGCGCGGCTACACCTTC
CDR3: CASSLPPQQVRGYTF

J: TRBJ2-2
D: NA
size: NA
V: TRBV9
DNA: TGTGCCAGCAGCGTAGGTCTGACGAGGGACACCGGGGAGCTGTTTTTT
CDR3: CASSVGLTRDTGELFF

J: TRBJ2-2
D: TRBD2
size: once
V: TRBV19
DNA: TGTGCCAGTAGTATAGTTACTCGGACTAGCGGGAGTGATAAGCTGTTTTTT
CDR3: CASSIVTRTSGSDKLFF

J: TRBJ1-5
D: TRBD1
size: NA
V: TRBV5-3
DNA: TGTGCCAGAAGCTTGGGCGGACAGGGGGGAGATAGCAATCAGCCCCAGCATTTT
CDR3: CARSLGGQGGDSNQPQHF

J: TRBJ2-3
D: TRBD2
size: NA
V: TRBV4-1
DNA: TGCGCCAGCAGCCAATTGTATTCTAGCGGGAGGGATTATCCAGATACGCAGTATTTT
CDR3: CASSQLYSSGRDYPDTQYF

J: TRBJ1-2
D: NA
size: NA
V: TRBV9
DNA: TGTGCCAGCAGCGTAGAGCCAGGCTATGGCTACACCTTC
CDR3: CASSVEPGYGYTF

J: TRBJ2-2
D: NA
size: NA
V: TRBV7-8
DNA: TGTGCCAGCAGCCCCCGATTGGTCGGGGGAAGGACCGGGGAGCTGTTTTTT
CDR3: CASSPRLVGGRTGELFF

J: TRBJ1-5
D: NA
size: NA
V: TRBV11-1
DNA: TGTGCCAGCAGCAAAGACGGCCCCAATCAGCCCCAGCATTTT
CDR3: CASSKDGPNQPQHF